The next 25 T cell receptor beta chains were all read from a single sample in a study of shared clonotypes between healthy human individuals. Generated by immunoSEQ multiplex PCR, the TCRdb table keeps only in-frame clones and is missing some. Found here are approximately 980,000 clones, approximately 80% of them singletons; the top ten hold roughly 1.5%. The sequenced material came from memory CD4+ T cells sorted from blood. As to subset: CD45RA-negative fraction. Receptor source: a man in his late teens or twenties in good health.

The chain carries TRBV4-1 and TRBJ2-7; perhaps TRBD1 as D (7 bases). The germline V and J ends were trimmed by 1 base and 4 bases, with 14 bases remaining between them. The germline CDR1 and CDR2 sequences are MGHRA and YSYEKL. The CDR3 loop spans 15 amino acids. CDR3 bases: TGCGCCAGCAGCCAAGGCGACAGGGACTCTTACGAGCAGTACTTC. Residues: CASSQGDRDSYEQYF.

Remarks on this clone: Within the sample, other DNA sequences also encode this same CDR3. CDR3 nucleotides: TGTGCCAGTAGTATATCGGGCGGAGGAGAGACCCAGTACTTC. Translating gives CASSISGGGETQYF. The gene calls are TRBV19 and TRBJ2-5, with D possibly matching TRBD2 (5 bases). In germline, CDR1 is LNHDA, CDR2 SQIVND (reference sequence). This CDR3 comprises 14 residues. The V end lost 2 bases, the J end lost 4 bases, and 11 bases lay between the germline ends.

CDR3 nucleotide sequence: TGTGCCAGCAGCCGGAAGATCGGGGGTGATCAGCCCCAGCATTTT. It translates to CASSRKIGGDQPQHF. V and J are TRBV6-1 and TRBJ1-5; a possible D gene is TRBD1 (5 bases). Germline V lookup: CDR1 MNHNS, CDR2 SASEGT. The CDR3 runs 15 residues. V gave up 6 bases and J gave up 5 bases, with 17 bases separating them.

This chain connects TRBV6-6 to TRBJ2-5; no firm D call. With 8 bases removed from V and 0 bases from J, the gap between germline ends came to 7 bases. Germline V gene sequence: CDR1 MNHNY, CDR2 SVGAGI (reference sequence). The CDR3 length is 12 residues. The CDR3 loop reads CASLGHQETQYF. In DNA, the CDR3 is TGTGCCAGCCTCGGGCACCAAGAGACCCAGTACTTC.

The CDR3 DNA sequence: TGTGCCAGCAGCTTGGAGGGGGACAGGGCTCTCTACGAGCAGTACTTC. This encodes CASSLEGDRALYEQYF. The chain carries TRBV5-4 and TRBJ2-7; 9 bases agree with TRBD1. Trimming took 0 bases from V and 3 from J; bases not matched to a gene: 7. This CDR3 spans 16 amino acids. CDR1 is SGHNT, CDR2 YYREEE, per germline (reference sequence).

This clone appeared a single time. The J gene is TRBJ2-1, the V gene TRBV5-6; 7 bases fit TRBD1. The length of the CDR3 is 16 residues. V was clipped by 0 bases and J by 4 bases; unmatched bases: 7. Germline CDR1 and CDR2: SGHDT and YYEEEE. The CDR3 sequence: CASSLEKQGRYNEQFF. The CDR3 DNA reads as TGTGCCAGCAGCTTGGAGAAACAGGGGCGTTACAATGAGCAGTTCTTC.

V gene TRBV10-3 combines with J gene TRBJ1-1; tentative D call: TRBD1 (5 bases). V lost 9 bases and J 5 bases, leaving 10 bases between the germline ends. Germline V lookup: CDR1 ENHRY, CDR2 SYGVKD. The CDR3 consists of 11 residues. The CDR3 bases are TGTGCCATGGGACGGGGTACTGAAGCTTTCTTT. The encoded protein is CAMGRGTEAFF.

The gene calls are TRBV10-1 and TRBJ2-3, with D possibly called TRBD1 or TRBD2 (5 bases each). This CDR3 has 14 amino acids. V was shortened by 4 bases and J by 6 bases, with 14 bases between the two germline ends. Germline CDR1 WNHNN, CDR2 SYGVQD (reference sequence). CDR3 sequence (DNA): TGCGCCAGCAGTGGGGGGAGAGCTGGGGATACGCAGTATTTT. As protein: CASSGGRAGDTQYF.

This sequence joins TRBV6-5 and TRBJ2-5; D gene unclear. There are 14 residues in the CDR3. Germline loops: CDR1 MNHEY, CDR2 SVGAGI. Trimming stripped 4 bases from V and 3 bases from J, with 12 bases between. CDR3 bases: TGTGCCAGCAGTTTGGGTGGGCCGAAAGAGACCCAGTACTTC. Amino acids: CASSLGGPKETQYF.

This chain connects TRBV5-1 to TRBJ2-2; D is unclear. Deletions cut 0 bases from V and 0 bases from J, with 6 bases between. The length of the CDR3 is 15 residues. In germline, CDR1 is SGHRS, CDR2 YFSETQ. The CDR3 reads CASSLGNSNTGELFF. In DNA, the CDR3 is TGCGCCAGCAGCTTGGGCAATTCGAACACCGGGGAGCTGTTTTTT.

V gene TRBV6-1 combines with J gene TRBJ1-1; D remains unclear. The germline V and J ends were trimmed by 3 bases and 4 bases, with 12 bases remaining between them. The CDR3 is made up of 14 amino acids. CDR1 and CDR2 (germline): MNHNS, SASEGT. Written as DNA, the CDR3 is TGTGCCAGCAGTGACCCCCTGGGAGGCACTGAAGCTTTCTTT. Amino acid sequence: CASSDPLGGTEAFF.

In this sample, this clone turned up a few times. The chain recombines TRBV30 with TRBJ1-5; 7 bases align to TRBD1. CDR3 length: 12 amino acids. The V segment lost 5 bases and the J segment 5 bases; nucleotides outside the gene matches: 3. Germline values: CDR1 GTSNPN, CDR2 SVGIG (reference sequence). CDR3 nucleotide sequence: TGTGCCTGGCAAGACAGGGATCAGCCCCAGCATTTT. Its protein is CAWQDRDQPQHF. Together with reference TRBV30 and TRBJ1-5, the CDR3 gives the full variable domain: SQTIHQWPATLVQPVGSPLSLECTVEGTSNPNLYWYRQAAGRGLQLLFYSVGIGQISSEVPQNLSASRPQDRQFILSSKKLLLSDSGFYLCAWQDRDQPQHFGDGTRLSIL.

The rearrangement joins TRBV20-1 to TRBJ1-2, with D hard to call. The CDR3 contains 11 residues. Trimming took off 6 bases at V and 6 bases at J, with 11 bases between the two ends. Looked up from germline, CDR1 is DFQATT and CDR2 is SNEGSKA (reference sequence). The CDR3 spells CSARRVHGYTF. CDR3 DNA: TGCAGTGCCAGGAGGGTCCATGGCTACACCTTC.

J is TRBJ2-7 and V is TRBV7-3, with D uncertain. The V end was cut by 0 bases, the J end by 6 bases, with 12 bases between. CDR1 is SGHTA and CDR2 is FQGTGA in the germline V gene. The CDR3 is 14 amino acids. CDR3 loop: CASSLTVSGSEQYF. Written as DNA, the CDR3 is TGTGCCAGCAGCTTAACCGTTTCAGGATCCGAGCAGTACTTC.

The chain recombines TRBV11-2 with TRBJ1-4; D is uncertain. V was cut by 1 base and J by 5 bases, with 8 bases left in between. The CDR3 length is 14 residues. Germline loops: CDR1 SGHAT, CDR2 FQNNGV. This CDR3 reads CASSLGRQNEKLFF. CDR3 bases: TGTGCCAGCAGCTTAGGGCGGCAGAATGAAAAACTGTTTTTT.

The V and J genes are TRBV6-6 and TRBJ1-1, with D perhaps TRBD1 (5 bases). This CDR3 contains 13 residues. Trimming pared 7 bases from V and 1 base from J, leaving 10 bases between. CDR1 and CDR2 (germline): MNHNY, SVGAGI (reference sequence). The CDR3 loop reads CASIYTGNTEAFF. In DNA form, the CDR3 reads TGTGCCAGCATCTACACAGGGAACACTGAAGCTTTCTTT.

This chain links TRBV30 with TRBJ2-2, with no clear D. Germline CDR1 is GTSNPN and CDR2 is SVGIG (reference sequence). The CDR3 is made up of 13 amino acids. V lost 2 bases and J lost 1, with 5 bases in between. CDR3 protein: CAWSYQNTGELFF. The CDR3 DNA reads as TGTGCCTGGAGTTACCAGAACACCGGGGAGCTGTTTTTT. Full variable domain (outside the CDR3, taken from reference TRBV30 and TRBJ2-2): SQTIHQWPATLVQPVGSPLSLECTVEGTSNPNLYWYRQAAGRGLQLLFYSVGIGQISSEVPQNLSASRPQDRQFILSSKKLLLSDSGFYLCAWSYQNTGELFFGEGSRLTVL.

The sample holds a few counts of this clone. The rearrangement links TRBV18 to TRBJ1-6; D remains ambiguous. V was pared by 4 bases and J by 0 bases, with 19 bases between. Germline CDR1 is KGHSH and CDR2 is LQKENI. This CDR3 has 19 amino acids. In nucleotides, the CDR3 is TGTGCCAGCTCACTTCGGGCCCGCAGTCAGAGCTCCTATAATTCACCCCTCCACTTT. It specifies CASSLRARSQSSYNSPLHF.

This chain joins TRBV7-2 and TRBJ1-5; D possibly corresponds to TRBD1 (5 bases). The germline V gene has CDR1 SGHTA and CDR2 FQGNSA. Trimming left V 4 bases short and J 0 bases short, with 10 bases between. This CDR3 has 15 residues. CDR3 loop: CASSSGTLSNQPQHF. CDR3 coding DNA: TGTGCCAGCAGCTCAGGGACTCTTAGCAATCAGCCCCAGCATTTT.

V is TRBV5-8 and J is TRBJ1-2; D is perhaps TRBD1 (5 bases). The V end lost 4 bases, the J end lost 4 bases, and 17 bases lay between the germline ends. CDR1 and CDR2 from the germline V gene are SGHTS and YDEGEE. The CDR3 is made up of 15 amino acids. The CDR3 region is CASSQARQMSYGYTF. CDR3 in DNA: TGTGCCAGCAGCCAAGCTCGACAGATGAGCTATGGCTACACCTTC. The full variable domain, completed using reference TRBV5-8 and TRBJ1-2, is EAGVTQSPTHLIKTRGQQATLRCSPISGHTSVYWYQQALGLGLQFLLWYDEGEERNRGNFPPRFSGRQFPNYSSELNVNALELEDSALYLCASSQARQMSYGYTFGSGTRLTVV.

The rearrangement joins TRBV18 to TRBJ2-1, with TRBD1 matching over 7 bases. The CDR3 is 14 residues long. V shed 6 bases, J shed 0 bases, and the junction held 2 bases outside the gene matches. Germline lookup yields CDR1 KGHSH and CDR2 LQKENI. CDR3 DNA: TGTGCCAGCTCCACAGGGGACTCCTACAATGAGCAGTTCTTC. Translated, it gives CASSTGDSYNEQFF.

V is TRBV10-2 and J is TRBJ1-5; TRBD1 aligns across 8 bases. Germline CDR1 and CDR2: WSHSY and SAAADI. V was clipped by 6 bases and J by 2 bases; unmatched bases: 6. CDR3 length: 15 amino acids. The CDR3: CASRGAGGGNQPQHF. The CDR3 DNA reads TGCGCCAGCAGGGGCGCAGGGGGCGGCAATCAGCCCCAGCATTTT.

The rearrangement uses TRBV18 and TRBJ1-1, with D perhaps matching TRBD1 (5 bases). CDR3 length equals 15 residues. Germline V gives CDR1 KGHSH, CDR2 LQKENI. V gave up 4 bases and J gave up 3 bases, with 15 bases separating them. The DNA of the CDR3 is TGTGCCAGCTCACAGGGACTCCAAGGGGACACTGAAGCTTTCTTT. It encodes CASSQGLQGDTEAFF. Based on the CDR3 plus reference TRBV18 and TRBJ1-1, the full variable domain is NAGVMQNPRHLVRRRGQEARLRCSPMKGHSHVYWYRQLPEEGLKFMVYLQKENIIDESGMPKERFSAEFPKEGPSILRIQQVVRGDSAAYFCASSQGLQGDTEAFFGQGTRLTVV.

A note on this clone: This may come from a read error, since a much larger clone is one base off. Other DNA sequences from this sample encode an identical CDR3 as well. The chain employs TRBV5-4 and TRBJ1-1; D might be TRBD1 (6 bases). CDR1 SGHNT and CDR2 YYREEE come from the germline V gene (reference sequence). The CDR3 sequence is 14 residues long. V lost 2 bases and J 0 bases, leaving 8 bases between the germline ends. CDR3 amino acids: CASSLGGMNTEAFF. CDR3 nucleotide sequence: TGTGCCAGCAGCTTAGGGGGGATGAACACTGAAGCTTTCTTT.

This clone was observed a handful of times. The V and J genes are TRBV19 and TRBJ1-1, with a possible D match to TRBD1 (6 bases). Deletions cut 2 bases from V and 4 bases from J, with 14 bases between. Per the germline V gene, CDR1 is LNHDA and CDR2 is SQIVND (reference sequence). The CDR3 is 15 amino acids. The CDR3 DNA sequence: TGTGCCAGTAGTATAACTTCCTGGGGGCCCACTGAAGCTTTCTTT. Its translation: CASSITSWGPTEAFF.